Sequencing of this T cell receptor beta chain was carried out in a study of cytomegalovirus exposure and HLA in healthy donors. Study findings and constraints: An analysis done earlier found most TCR beta V segments productive about 87% or about 30% of the time. Around 160 TCR beta chains were listed as cytomegalovirus-associated. Several top significant clusters appeared, in a later analysis, to be linked to common viral pathogens. Three CMV-associated chains proved CMV antigen-specific in vitro.

In regard to this clone: Its cognate antigen is unknown.

The PCR employed 60 Vbeta primers together with 13 Jbeta primers. Sequenced by immunoSEQ multiplex PCR; TCRdb stores in-frame clones only, minus some. Of under 95,000 clones in the sample, around 81% were seen once. This CDR3 has 14 residues. With 6 bases clipped from V and 0 bases from J, the junction kept 3 bases outside the gene matches. The V gene's germline CDR1 is LNHDA and CDR2 SQIVND (reference sequence). This receptor was obtained from a male donor in good health and CMV-seronegative. V gene TRBV19 combines with J gene TRBJ2-3, with 7 positions matching TRBD1. The sample consisted of PBMCs. This CDR3 reads CASSRDSSTDTQYF. CDR3 in DNA: TGTGCCAGTAGCCGGGACAGTAGCACAGATACGCAGTATTTT.